This section outlines one T cell receptor beta chain sequence together with its context. This record belongs to a study of T cell clonotyping in hematopoietic cell transplantation. TCRdb keeps only in-frame clones here, not all; method: immunoSEQ multiplex PCR. Here the sample spans 5,500 to 8,500 clones, more than 90% being singletons. The CDR3 runs to 12 residues. Germline V gene lookup returns CDR1 SGHAT and CDR2 FQNNGV. V was trimmed by 5 bases and J by 6 bases, leaving 10 bases between them. V gene TRBV11-2 combines with J gene TRBJ1-1; no definite D call. The material sequenced was PBMCs, taken 30 days after allogeneic stem cell transplant. The sequence was obtained from a male patient aged 35 to 55 who had an allogeneic stem cell transplant from a related donor, so the T cells may come from the graft donor. Some clones in this sample may be carry-over from other donors' samples. The CDR3 region is CASSTWSPEAFF. The CDR3 DNA sequence: TGTGCCAGCAGCACCTGGTCCCCTGAAGCTTTCTTT.